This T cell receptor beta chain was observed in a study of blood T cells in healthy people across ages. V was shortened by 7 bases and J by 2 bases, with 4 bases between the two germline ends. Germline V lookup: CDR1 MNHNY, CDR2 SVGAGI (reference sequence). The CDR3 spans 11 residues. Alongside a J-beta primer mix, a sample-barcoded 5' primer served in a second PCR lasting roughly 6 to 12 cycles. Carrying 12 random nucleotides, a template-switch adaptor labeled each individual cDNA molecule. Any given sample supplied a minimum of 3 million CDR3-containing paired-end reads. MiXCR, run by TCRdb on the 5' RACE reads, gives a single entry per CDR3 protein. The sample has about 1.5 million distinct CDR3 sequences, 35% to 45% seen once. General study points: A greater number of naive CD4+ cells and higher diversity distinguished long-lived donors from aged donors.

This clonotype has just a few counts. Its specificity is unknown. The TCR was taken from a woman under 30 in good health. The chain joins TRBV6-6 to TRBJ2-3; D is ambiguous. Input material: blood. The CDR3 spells CASKLTDTQYF. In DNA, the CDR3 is TGTGCCAGCAAACTCACAGATACGCAGTATTTT.